This is a list of T cell receptor beta chains from one sample in a study of T cell responses to AZD1222 COVID-19 vaccine. Repertoires were generated with immunoSEQ multiplex PCR, while TCRdb's copy carries only in-frame clones and drops some. The sample carries approximately 180,000 clones, about 88% recorded once. Sequences were derived from peripheral blood, sampled on day 0 of AZD1222 vaccination. The source of these receptors is an adult in good health. Each CDR3 is given with its conserved first and last residue. The order of the fields is clone size, D gene, V gene, J gene, CDR3 DNA, CDR3 protein. D genes are given only for firm matches. Clone size is given for some rows only: seen once, a few or many times, or a class if the clone is expanded.

clone size: NA
D gene: NA
V gene: TRBV28
J gene: TRBJ1-1
CDR3 DNA: TGTGCCAGCAATTCACGAGTCACTGAAGCTTTCTTT
CDR3 protein: CASNSRVTEAFF

clone size: NA
D gene: TRBD1
V gene: TRBV29-1
J gene: TRBJ1-2
CDR3 DNA: TGCAGCCTAGGACAGGGCGGCGGCTATGGCTACACCTTC
CDR3 protein: CSLGQGGGYGYTF

clone size: NA
D gene: TRBD1
V gene: TRBV5-8
J gene: TRBJ1-2
CDR3 DNA: TGTGCCAGCAGCACAGGACAGGGTGTCTATGGCTACACCTTC
CDR3 protein: CASSTGQGVYGYTF

clone size: NA
D gene: NA
V gene: TRBV11-2
J gene: TRBJ2-5
CDR3 DNA: TGTGCCAGCAGCTTATTCCAAGAGACCCAGTACTTC
CDR3 protein: CASSLFQETQYF

clone size: once
D gene: NA
V gene: TRBV6-5
J gene: TRBJ2-7
CDR3 DNA: TGTGCCAGCAGTTACAGGCTAGGCGTATTTAACGAGCAGTACTTC
CDR3 protein: CASSYRLGVFNEQYF

clone size: NA
D gene: NA
V gene: TRBV6-5
J gene: TRBJ2-1
CDR3 DNA: TGTGCCAGCATCGAGAGGGGACATTTCAATGAGCAGTTCTTC
CDR3 protein: CASIERGHFNEQFF

clone size: once
D gene: NA
V gene: TRBV6-5
J gene: TRBJ1-2
CDR3 DNA: TGTGCCAGCAGGGGGCAGGGTTCCCACTATGGCTACACCTTC
CDR3 protein: CASRGQGSHYGYTF

clone size: NA
D gene: NA
V gene: TRBV4-2
J gene: TRBJ2-6
CDR3 DNA: TGTGCCAGCAGCCCTGGGGCCAGCTCTGGGGCCAACGTCCTGACTTTC
CDR3 protein: CASSPGASSGANVLTF

clone size: NA
D gene: NA
V gene: TRBV7-9
J gene: TRBJ1-2
CDR3 DNA: TGTGCCAGCAGCTCGGCGACATCCGCTAACTATGGCTACACCTTC
CDR3 protein: CASSSATSANYGYTF

clone size: NA
D gene: NA
V gene: TRBV2
J gene: TRBJ1-5
CDR3 DNA: TGTGCCAGCAGGGGGGGGAGCAATCAGCCCCAGCATTTT
CDR3 protein: CASRGGSNQPQHF

clone size: NA
D gene: NA
V gene: TRBV10-1
J gene: TRBJ2-2
CDR3 DNA: TGCGCCAGCAGTTCACCGAACACCGGGGAGCTGTTTTTT
CDR3 protein: CASSSPNTGELFF

clone size: NA
D gene: NA
V gene: TRBV19
J gene: TRBJ1-1
CDR3 DNA: TGTGCCAGTAGAATAGGGATAATCGGTAATAACACTGAAGCTTTCTTT
CDR3 protein: CASRIGIIGNNTEAFF

clone size: NA
D gene: NA
V gene: TRBV7-9
J gene: TRBJ1-6
CDR3 DNA: TGTGCCAGCAGCCCTCAGGGTATTCGGGATTCACCCCTCCACTTT
CDR3 protein: CASSPQGIRDSPLHF

clone size: NA
D gene: NA
V gene: TRBV19
J gene: TRBJ2-2
CDR3 DNA: TGTGCCAGTGCCGATAGGGGGGGCCCGAACACCGGGGAGCTGTTTTTT
CDR3 protein: CASADRGGPNTGELFF

clone size: NA
D gene: TRBD1
V gene: TRBV28
J gene: TRBJ1-1
CDR3 DNA: TGTGCCAGCAGGGGACCGGGACAGTTCACTGAAGCTTTCTTT
CDR3 protein: CASRGPGQFTEAFF

clone size: NA
D gene: NA
V gene: TRBV3-1/TRBV3-2
J gene: TRBJ1-5
CDR3 DNA: TGTGCCAGCAGCCAAACCGGGACGGCGGAGAATCAGCCCCAGCATTTT
CDR3 protein: CASSQTGTAENQPQHF

clone size: NA
D gene: NA
V gene: TRBV2
J gene: TRBJ1-3
CDR3 DNA: TGTGCCAGCAGCCCAAGGGCAGGGGCTGGAAACACCATATATTTT
CDR3 protein: CASSPRAGAGNTIYF

clone size: NA
D gene: NA
V gene: TRBV19
J gene: TRBJ1-1
CDR3 DNA: TGTGCCAGTAGTCAGGGGCTGACTGAAGCTTTCTTT
CDR3 protein: CASSQGLTEAFF

clone size: NA
D gene: TRBD2
V gene: TRBV10-3
J gene: TRBJ2-6
CDR3 DNA: TGTGCCATCAGTGAGTCGCGCGGGAGGGGTTCTGGGGCCAACGTCCTGACTTTC
CDR3 protein: CAISESRGRGSGANVLTF

clone size: NA
D gene: TRBD1
V gene: TRBV28
J gene: TRBJ1-2
CDR3 DNA: TGTGCCAGCAGATCTGGGACAGCTTGGGGCTATGGCTACACCTTC
CDR3 protein: CASRSGTAWGYGYTF

clone size: NA
D gene: NA
V gene: TRBV11-2
J gene: TRBJ1-5
CDR3 DNA: TGTGCCAGCAGCCACGACCCAGGGGGCAATCAGCCCCAGCATTTT
CDR3 protein: CASSHDPGGNQPQHF

clone size: NA
D gene: NA
V gene: TRBV28
J gene: TRBJ1-5
CDR3 DNA: TGTGCCAGCAGTTTGGGGATAGGTCAGCCCCAGCATTTT
CDR3 protein: CASSLGIGQPQHF

clone size: NA
D gene: TRBD2
V gene: TRBV4-3
J gene: TRBJ2-1
CDR3 DNA: TGCGCCAGCAGCCAAGCAGCGGGATTATACAATGAGCAGTTCTTC
CDR3 protein: CASSQAAGLYNEQFF

clone size: few
D gene: NA
V gene: TRBV7-9
J gene: TRBJ1-5
CDR3 DNA: TGTGCCAGCAGCTTAGTGGGTGGGGCCCAGCATTTT
CDR3 protein: CASSLVGGAQHF

clone size: NA
D gene: TRBD1
V gene: TRBV10-3
J gene: TRBJ2-1
CDR3 DNA: TGTGCCATCAGTGAGAAAGGGGGCATGAAGCAGTTCTTC
CDR3 protein: CAISEKGGMKQFF

clone size: NA
D gene: TRBD2
V gene: TRBV11-2
J gene: TRBJ2-1
CDR3 DNA: TGTGCCAGCAGCCCCCGGACTAGCGCCTTCTACAATGAGCAGTTCTTC
CDR3 protein: CASSPRTSAFYNEQFF

clone size: NA
D gene: TRBD2
V gene: TRBV6-5
J gene: TRBJ2-3
CDR3 DNA: TGTGCCAGCAGTTACGGTGCGGGGGGCACAGATACGCAGTATTTT
CDR3 protein: CASSYGAGGTDTQYF

clone size: few
D gene: TRBD1
V gene: TRBV27
J gene: TRBJ2-5
CDR3 DNA: TGTGCCAGCAGTTTATCGAGGACAGGGGCAATGCAAGAGACCCAGTACTTC
CDR3 protein: CASSLSRTGAMQETQYF

clone size: NA
D gene: TRBD1
V gene: TRBV11-2
J gene: TRBJ1-1
CDR3 DNA: TGTGCCAGCAGCTTAGCAGGGGGGAACACTGAAGCTTTCTTT
CDR3 protein: CASSLAGGNTEAFF

clone size: NA
D gene: NA
V gene: TRBV2
J gene: TRBJ1-1
CDR3 DNA: TGTGCCAGCAGTACGGTGCTGCACACTGAAGCTTTCTTT
CDR3 protein: CASSTVLHTEAFF

clone size: NA
D gene: NA
V gene: TRBV28
J gene: TRBJ1-2
CDR3 DNA: TGTGCCAGCAGTTTAGGGAAAAACTATGGCTACACCTTC
CDR3 protein: CASSLGKNYGYTF

clone size: NA
D gene: TRBD1
V gene: TRBV7-8
J gene: TRBJ1-1
CDR3 DNA: TGTGCCAGCAGCCCGACGACAGGGAGGAAGAACACTGAAGCTTTCTTT
CDR3 protein: CASSPTTGRKNTEAFF

clone size: NA
D gene: NA
V gene: TRBV7-6
J gene: TRBJ2-5
CDR3 DNA: TGTGCCAGCAGCTTAGCGCGAGGGATGGGGGGGACCCAGTACTTC
CDR3 protein: CASSLARGMGGTQYF

clone size: NA
D gene: TRBD1
V gene: TRBV28
J gene: TRBJ1-2
CDR3 DNA: TGTGCCAGCGGACAGGGAACGGGCTACACCTTC
CDR3 protein: CASGQGTGYTF

clone size: NA
D gene: NA
V gene: TRBV6-1
J gene: TRBJ2-7
CDR3 DNA: TGTGCCATCCGTGAATCCATCCCCCCTTACGAGCAGTACTTC
CDR3 protein: CAIRESIPPYEQYF

clone size: NA
D gene: TRBD1
V gene: TRBV30
J gene: TRBJ2-3
CDR3 DNA: TGTGCCTCCAAGGACAGGGGCGGCACAGATACGCAGTATTTT
CDR3 protein: CASKDRGGTDTQYF

clone size: NA
D gene: TRBD2
V gene: TRBV6-5
J gene: TRBJ2-1
CDR3 DNA: TGTGCCAGCAGTTCTGCGAGCGGGGGGCATCACAATGAGCAGTTCTTC
CDR3 protein: CASSSASGGHHNEQFF